These 13 T cell receptor beta chains share one sample of origin, sequenced in a study of OX40 agonist ivuxolimab in advanced cancers. Clones were sequenced by immunoSEQ multiplex PCR, and TCRdb holds only the in-frame ones, with some missing. Of under 85,000 clones listed, 93% are singletons. Sequenced material: CD4+ or CD8+ T cells sorted from blood, taken in a trial of the OX40 agonist ivuxolimab. These receptors originate from an adult with an advanced solid tumor such as melanoma, head and neck, liver or kidney cancer.

The CDR3 DNA sequence: TGTGCCAGCAGATCAAGGGACAGGGAAACAGATACGCAGTATTTT. This codes for CASRSRDRETDTQYF. The gene calls are TRBV7-2 and TRBJ2-3; TRBD1 agrees at 9 bases. The CDR3 is 15 residues long. Germline CDR1 reads SGHTA; CDR2 reads FQGNSA. Trimming at V came to 6 bases and at J to 3 bases, leaving 7 bases not matched to a gene. Filled out from reference TRBV7-2 and TRBJ2-3, the complete variable domain reads GAGVSQSPSNKVTEKGKDVELRCDPISGHTALYWYRQSLGQGLEFLIYFQGNSAPDKSGLPSDRFSAERTGGSVSTLTIQRTQQEDSAVYLCASRSRDRETDTQYFGPGTRLTVL.

Only one count was recorded for this clone. This sequence joins TRBV27 and TRBJ2-7, with TRBD1 matching 10 bases. Germline V gene sequence: CDR1 MNHEY, CDR2 SMNVEV (reference sequence). V trimming: 8 bases; J trimming: 4 bases; junction bases outside the gene matches: 11. This CDR3 comprises 15 residues. The CDR3 sequence is CASSPRDRGAYEQYF. In DNA, the CDR3 is TGTGCCAGCTCCCCCCGGGACAGGGGAGCTTACGAGCAGTACTTC.

This clone was counted a few times. The V gene is TRBV5-1, the J gene TRBJ2-7; D remains unclear. The germline V and J ends were trimmed by 3 bases and 1 base, with 8 bases remaining between them. This CDR3 has 13 residues. CDR1 and CDR2 (germline): SGHRS, YFSETQ. The CDR3 DNA follows: TGCGCCAGCAGCTCGGACGGTTCCTACGAGCAGTACTTC. This translates into CASSSDGSYEQYF.

The rearrangement joins TRBV30 to TRBJ1-2; D gene ambiguous. The CDR3 sequence is 14 residues long. Germline-derived CDR1 and CDR2 are GTSNPN and SVGIG (reference sequence). Trimming took off 4 bases at V and 2 bases at J, with 14 bases between the two ends. The CDR3 DNA is TGTGCCTGGATCCGCAGACACAGAAACTATGGCTACACCTTC. Its protein is CAWIRRHRNYGYTF.

The chain combines TRBV7-9 with TRBJ2-1; D call uncertain. The germline V and J ends were trimmed by 2 bases and 5 bases, with 7 bases remaining between them. Germline-derived CDR1 and CDR2 are SEHNR and FQNEAQ (reference sequence). The CDR3 consists of 13 residues. The CDR3 region has the DNA TGTGCCAGCAGCTTAAGTTTGGACAATGAGCAGTTCTTC. This codes for CASSLSLDNEQFF.

V usage is TRBV28 and J usage is TRBJ1-1, with 7 bases matching TRBD1. V lost 5 bases, J lost 7 bases, and 4 bases stayed unmatched. Looked up from germline, CDR1 is MDHEN and CDR2 is SYDVKM. The CDR3 has 12 residues. This CDR3 is CASSKGQNEAFF. In nucleotides, the CDR3 is TGTGCCAGCAGTAAGGGACAGAATGAAGCTTTCTTT.

The chain links TRBV2 to TRBJ1-2; TRBD1 agrees at 8 bases. The ends lost 8 bases at V and 4 bases at J; junction bases unmatched: 9. Germline V CDR1 and CDR2: SNHLY, FYNNEI. The CDR3 covers 14 residues. The CDR3 DNA reads TGTGCCAGCGCATTCGGACAGGGCGGCTATGGCTACACCTTC. Protein product: CASAFGQGGYGYTF. Looking up the rest from reference TRBV2 and TRBJ1-2 gives the full variable domain: EPEVTQTPSHQVTQMGQEVILRCVPISNHLYFYWYRQILGQKVEFLVSFYNNEISEKSEIFDDQFSVERPDGSNFTLKIRSTKLEDSAMYFCASAFGQGGYGYTFGSGTRLTVV.

The V and J genes are TRBV27 and TRBJ1-1; 7 positions agree with TRBD1. The CDR3 is 16 residues long. Germline V gene sequence: CDR1 MNHEY, CDR2 SMNVEV (reference sequence). With V trimmed by 0 bases and J by 2 bases, 6 bases remained unmatched. In DNA, the CDR3 is TGTGCCAGCAGTTTATCATACAGGGGCGAAAACACTGAAGCTTTCTTT. It translates to CASSLSYRGENTEAFF.

The chain combines TRBV18 with TRBJ1-3; possible D gene TRBD1, 6 bases. Germline CDR1 reads KGHSH; CDR2 reads LQKENI. The V gene lost 0 bases and the J gene lost 0 bases, with 9 bases spanning the gap. There are 16 residues in the CDR3. CDR3 sequence (DNA): TGTGCCAGCTCACCACCAGGGGGGATCTCTGGAAACACCATATATTTT. Amino acids: CASSPPGGISGNTIYF.

V usage is TRBV15 and J usage is TRBJ2-7, with D perhaps TRBD2 (5 bases). Germline V lookup: CDR1 LNHNV, CDR2 YYDKDF (reference sequence). Trimming took off 0 bases at V and 0 bases at J, with 12 bases between the two ends. The CDR3 has 16 amino acids. CDR3 nucleotide sequence: TGTGCCACCAGCAGAGATGGAGCGGTTACCTCCTACGAGCAGTACTTC. Translated, it gives CATSRDGAVTSYEQYF.

The rearrangement joins TRBV7-2 to TRBJ2-1; 8 bases line up with TRBD1. The CDR3 consists of 15 residues. After removal of 1 base from V and 4 bases from J, the junction contained 3 bases not matched to a gene. Germline CDR1 and CDR2: SGHTA and FQGNSA. The CDR3 DNA reads as TGTGCCAGCAGCTTAGGCAGGGGGCTGTACAATGAGCAGTTCTTC. It specifies CASSLGRGLYNEQFF.

The chain uses TRBV2 and TRBJ1-4, with D possibly matching TRBD1 (6 bases). Germline V CDR1 and CDR2: SNHLY, FYNNEI. The CDR3 is 14 residues long. V lost 6 bases, J lost 8 bases, and 16 bases lay in between. As DNA, the CDR3 is TGTGCCAGCAGGCTCCGGGACAAGGGAGAAAAACTGTTTTTT. Translated: CASRLRDKGEKLFF.

The V and J genes are TRBV6-6 and TRBJ2-7; 7 nucleotides line up with TRBD2. After removal of 2 bases from V and 1 base from J, the junction contained 5 bases not matched to a gene. The CDR3 consists of 15 residues. Looked up from germline, CDR1 is MNHNY and CDR2 is SVGAGI (reference sequence). The CDR3 DNA reads as TGTGCCAGCAGTTACAGCGTGGGGGGGTCCTACGAGCAGTACTTC. It codes for CASSYSVGGSYEQYF.